This passage covers 2 T cell receptor beta chains from one sample sequenced in a study of T cell responses to AZD1222 COVID-19 vaccine. Profiling relied on immunoSEQ multiplex PCR, and the TCRdb table lists in-frame clones only, not all of them. The table has over 120,000 clones, roughly 90% seen once. The sequencing used peripheral blood, collected 28 days after the second dose of the MenACWY control vaccine. These receptors originate from an adult who received the MenACWY meningococcal vaccine as a control.

V gene TRBV28 combines with J gene TRBJ1-2; D remains unclear. Germline values: CDR1 MDHEN, CDR2 SYDVKM. This CDR3 has 12 amino acids. V shed 10 bases and J shed 4 bases, with 13 bases lying between them. The CDR3, as DNA: TGTGCCATATCCCGGGCGATCTATGGCTACACCTTC. Translated, it gives CAISRAIYGYTF.

The chain carries TRBV18 and TRBJ1-3; D not resolved. This CDR3 comprises 16 residues. Trimming took 1 base from V and 3 from J, leaving 13 bases between them. Germline V gene lookup returns CDR1 KGHSH and CDR2 LQKENI. CDR3 residues: CASSPLPGEDGNTIYF. The CDR3 DNA is TGTGCCAGCTCACCACTCCCGGGAGAGGATGGAAACACCATATATTTT.